This T cell receptor (beta chain) originates from a study of a mutant IDH1 vaccine in newly diagnosed glioma. Study as a whole: Patients underwent eight vaccinations, which took place in weeks 1, 3, 5, 7, 11, 15, 19 and 23. Standard pretreatment was either radiotherapy, temozolomide, or, for most, radiochemotherapy with temozolomide. Vaccines began 4-6 weeks after radiotherapy alone, or with temozolomide cycles.

Time point reported: week 11, during vaccination. In the vaccine, a single dose held 300 ug of the mutant IDH1 20-mer peptide, along with topical imiquimod. In the case of this clone: Its antigen is not known.

Overall study findings and caveats: In about 93% of patients, immune responses induced by the vaccine occurred.

The data were produced by immunoSEQ multiplex PCR, yet TCRdb's version contains in-frame clones alone and is incomplete. The sample consists of around 57,000 clones, 89% of them appearing once. CDR3 length: 15 residues. V was pared by 0 bases and J by 5 bases, with 13 bases between. Germline-derived CDR1 and CDR2 are MGHRA and YSYEKL. V usage is TRBV4-1 and J usage is TRBJ1-2; D possibly corresponds to TRBD1 (6 bases). This sequence was found in a man between 35 and 55 years old with glioma. The source material was PBMCs, sampled from a glioma patient whose treatment included an IDH1 peptide vaccine. The DNA for the CDR3 is TGCGCCAGCAGCCAAGATCCGCAGGGGTGGTATGGCTACACCTTC. Protein product: CASSQDPQGWYGYTF.